The present entry profiles one TCR beta chain with its context. The antigen it binds to is not known. Base qualities were left out, and no much larger clone turns up one base away. Library method: the immunoSEQ multiplex PCR assay. From the authors' description of their analysis: A statistical classification framework was built for diagnosing cytomegalovirus status from the catalog of TCR beta chain sequences. Not all clones reach the TCRdb copy of this immuneACCESS table, which keeps in-frame sequences only. Checked studies attribute under half of the gap to unresolved V genes and leave the rest unexplained. V, J and clone size are taken as reported in that table, and D and trimming were inferred from the DNA itself. This sample comprises 100,000 to 130,000 clones, about 85% of them detected only once. The ten top clones hold more than 2.5% of the sample. The sample belongs to a study of cytomegalovirus exposure and HLA in healthy donors (dated by TCRdb to about 2017). With respect to the entire study: A later analysis indicated that the 130 or so validation repertoires were generated on the platform also employed for the 700 or so repertoires of the first cohort. The aim of the study was to test whether cataloging public T cell receptors could identify signatures of past pathogen exposure. A separate validation cohort of about 110 different subjects was used in addition to the 666-subject first cohort. To predict cytomegalovirus infection status, the study combined high-throughput TCR immunosequencing, statistical association of individual TCRs with disease status, and machine learning. Overall study outcomes, separate from this receptor: The classifier was reported to diagnose cytomegalovirus status with high specificity and sensitivity in both the original cohort and the validation cohort. In the study, 150 to 200 TCR beta chains were listed as associated with cytomegalovirus. A few of the identified cytomegalovirus-associated TCR beta chains were confirmed in vitro to be specific for cytomegalovirus antigens. Most TCR sequences were seen in very few donors, while some public TCRs were found in many individuals. A later analysis had no HLA typing for the validation cohort, so co-occurrence there was scored across all 110 or so repertoires. In a later analysis, TCRs clustered in the first cohort were found to also tend to co-occur in the 130 or so validation repertoires, with 90% to 95% of cluster scores above 0. According to the authors, the approach could potentially be generalized to other disease states and immunological phenotypes.

Donors formed part of the validation cohort, which comprised 120 subjects and was distinct from the first cohort of under 800 subjects. CDR1 is given as DFQATT and CDR2 as SNEGSKA, both from the germline V gene (reference sequence). For this chain, trimming is 5 bases at the V end and 10 bases at the J end, and the number of junction bases without a gene match is 4. The CDR3 spans 11 residues, from the cysteine through the phenylalanine. Only the CDR3 portion is preserved as DNA: 33 bases, with reading frame beginning at the first base. The chain is made from TRBV20-1 and TRBJ2-1; 8 middle bases align to TRBD1. Specimen: PBMCs. The receptor's source is a young woman in good health and CMV-seronegative. The CDR3 region has the sequence CSADRGAEQFF. The sequence in DNA is TGCAGTGCTGACAGGGGAGCCGAGCAGTTCTTC.